This T cell receptor (beta chain) comes out of a study of shared clonotypes between healthy human individuals. A word on this clone: The antigen is not known.

TCRdb's copy holds only in-frame clones and misses some; the assay was immunoSEQ multiplex PCR. The sample has about 2.2 million clones, 85% to 95% seen once. Naive-designated CD8 cells lacked CD45RO, were positively enriched for CCR7, and omitted terminally differentiated effector memory CD45RA+ cells. Study outcomes and limitations: Relative to clonotypes present in all four donors, those not shared had lower generation probabilities. Across subsets, estimated richness was generally greater for naive than for memory populations.

The CDR3 is made up of 15 amino acids. The germline CDR1 and CDR2 sequences are SGDLS and YYNGEE. V was trimmed by 4 bases and J by 4 bases, leaving 17 bases between them. Sequencing was done on a sample of naive CD8+ T cells from PBMCs. The sequence came from a young man in good health. Some clones in this sample may be carry-over from other donors' samples. V is TRBV9 and J is TRBJ2-5; either TRBD1 or TRBD2 may supply D (5 bases each). CDR3 in amino acids: CASSPSDGTGETQYF. DNA for the CDR3: TGTGCCAGCAGCCCCTCAGACGGGACCGGAGAGACCCAGTACTTC.